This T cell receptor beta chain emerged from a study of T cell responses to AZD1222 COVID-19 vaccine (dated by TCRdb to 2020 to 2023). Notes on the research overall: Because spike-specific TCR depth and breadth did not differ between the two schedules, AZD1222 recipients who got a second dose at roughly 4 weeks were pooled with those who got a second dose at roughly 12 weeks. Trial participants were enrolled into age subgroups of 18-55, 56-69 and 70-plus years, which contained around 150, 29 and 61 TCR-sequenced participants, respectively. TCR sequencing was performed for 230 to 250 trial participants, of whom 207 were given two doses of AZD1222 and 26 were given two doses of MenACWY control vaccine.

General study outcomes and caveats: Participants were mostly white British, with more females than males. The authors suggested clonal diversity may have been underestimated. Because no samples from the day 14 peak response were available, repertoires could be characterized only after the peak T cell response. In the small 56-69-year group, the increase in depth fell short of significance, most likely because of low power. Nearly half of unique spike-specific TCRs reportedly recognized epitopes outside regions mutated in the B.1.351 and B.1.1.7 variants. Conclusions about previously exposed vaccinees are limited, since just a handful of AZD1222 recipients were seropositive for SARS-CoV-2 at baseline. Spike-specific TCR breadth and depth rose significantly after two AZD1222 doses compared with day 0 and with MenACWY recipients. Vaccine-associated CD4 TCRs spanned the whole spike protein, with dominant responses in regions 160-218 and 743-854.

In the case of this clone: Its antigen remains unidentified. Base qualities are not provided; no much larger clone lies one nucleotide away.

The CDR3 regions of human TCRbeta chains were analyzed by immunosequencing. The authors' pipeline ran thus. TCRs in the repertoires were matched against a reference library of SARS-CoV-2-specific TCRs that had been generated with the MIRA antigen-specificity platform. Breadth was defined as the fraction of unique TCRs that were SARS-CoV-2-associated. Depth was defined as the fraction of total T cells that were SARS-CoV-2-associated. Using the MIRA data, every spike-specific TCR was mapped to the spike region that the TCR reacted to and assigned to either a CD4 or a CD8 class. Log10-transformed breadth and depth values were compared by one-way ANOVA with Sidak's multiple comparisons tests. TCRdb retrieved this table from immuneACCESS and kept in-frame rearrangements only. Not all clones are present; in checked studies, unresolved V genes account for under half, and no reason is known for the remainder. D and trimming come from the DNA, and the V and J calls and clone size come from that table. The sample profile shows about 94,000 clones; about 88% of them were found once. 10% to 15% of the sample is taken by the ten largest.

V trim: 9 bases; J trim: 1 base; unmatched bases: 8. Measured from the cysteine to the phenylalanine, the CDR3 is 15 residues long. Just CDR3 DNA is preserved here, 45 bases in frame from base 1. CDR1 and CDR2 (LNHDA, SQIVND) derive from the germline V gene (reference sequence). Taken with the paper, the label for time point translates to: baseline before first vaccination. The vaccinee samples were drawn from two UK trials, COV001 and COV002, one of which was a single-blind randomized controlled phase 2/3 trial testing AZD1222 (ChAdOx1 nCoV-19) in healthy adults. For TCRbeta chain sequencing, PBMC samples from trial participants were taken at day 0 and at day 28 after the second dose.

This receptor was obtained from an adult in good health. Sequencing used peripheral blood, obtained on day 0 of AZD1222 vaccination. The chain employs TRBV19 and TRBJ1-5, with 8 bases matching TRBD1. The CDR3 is CASTAGGRSNQPQHF. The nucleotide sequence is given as TGTGCCAGCACCGCAGGGGGCAGGAGCAATCAGCCCCAGCATTTT.